A single sample gave rise to the 31 T cell receptor beta chains below, sequenced in a study of regulatory T cells in long-lasting Graves disease. Construction of TCR beta libraries relied on iRepertoire HTBI primers and on Arm-PCR targeting CDR3 regions. From the multiplex PCR reads, TCRdb called clonotypes with MiXCR, one entry per CDR3 protein. The data show about 350,000 distinct CDR3 sequences, with 16% seen just once and 25% to 30% held by the top ten. Time point denoted: newly diagnosed GD, antithyroid drugs for less than 3 months. RNA extracted from PBMCs served as the sequencing template. This same sample was also taken into another study, of T cells in Graves' hyperthyroidism and ophthalmopathy.

This material consisted of peripheral blood mononuclear cells (PBMCs), taken at new diagnosis, from a patient treated with antithyroid drugs. The receptors shown here come from a man aged 35 to 55 with Graves disease.

This clonotype was counted many times. V is TRBV30 and J is TRBJ1-5; D perhaps matches TRBD1 (6 bases). The CDR3 totals 13 residues. Trimming shortened V by 6 bases and J by 2 bases, and 11 bases separated the two germline ends. CDR1 GTSNPN and CDR2 SVGIG come from the germline V gene (reference sequence). CDR3 region: CACGAGGNQPQHF. CDR3 coding DNA: TGTGCCTGTGGGGCAGGGGGCAATCAGCCCCAGCATTTT.

This clonotype was seen at least ten times. The rearrangement links TRBV11-2 to TRBJ2-4; D may match TRBD1 or TRBD2 (6 bases each). Per the germline V gene, CDR1 is SGHAT and CDR2 is FQNNGV. The CDR3 totals 16 residues. V shed 1 base and J shed 6 bases, with 16 bases lying between them. This chain's CDR3 is CASSLGGAGSINIQYF. The CDR3 DNA reads TGTGCCAGCAGCTTAGGGGGGGCCGGGTCCATAAACATTCAGTACTTC. Using reference TRBV11-2 and TRBJ2-4 for the parts outside the CDR3, the full variable domain is EAGVAQSPRYKIIEKRQSVAFWCNPISGHATLYWYQQILGQGPKLLIQFQNNGVVDDSQLPKDRFSAERLKGVDSTLKIQPAKLEDSAVYLCASSLGGAGSINIQYFGAGTRLSVL.

The table lists this clonotype with many counts. This rearrangement joins TRBV5-1 to TRBJ1-1; D gene unclear. CDR1 and CDR2 from the germline V gene are SGHRS and YFSETQ. V was cut by 1 base and J by 6 bases, with 10 bases left in between. The CDR3 has 13 residues. The CDR3 nucleotides are TGCGCCAGCAGCTTGCCTGTGGGATCTGAAGCTTTCTTT. Encoded protein: CASSLPVGSEAFF. The variable domain in full, completed from reference TRBV5-1 and TRBJ1-1, reads KAGVTQTPRYLIKTRGQQVTLSCSPISGHRSVSWYQQTPGQGLQFLFEYFSETQRNKGNFPGRFSGRQFSNSRSEMNVSTLELGDSALYLCASSLPVGSEAFFGQGTRLTVV.

Ten or more counts support this clonotype. The chain has TRBV27 and TRBJ2-7; a weak D match, TRBD2 (6 bases). CDR1 is MNHEY, CDR2 SMNVEV, per germline (reference sequence). V was pared by 0 bases and J by 3 bases, with 9 bases between. CDR3 length: 14 amino acids. The CDR3 loop reads CASSLSLASYEQYF. Here the CDR3 DNA reads TGTGCCAGCAGTTTATCCCTAGCGAGCTACGAGCAGTACTTC.

The sample holds many counts of this clonotype. The chain links TRBV9 to TRBJ1-4; a weak D match, TRBD1 (6 bases). The germline V and J ends were trimmed by 4 bases and 5 bases, with 15 bases remaining between them. The CDR3 is 15 amino acids. The germline V gene encodes CDR1 SGDLS and CDR2 YYNGEE. The CDR3 DNA follows: TGTGCCAGCAGCCCCGTCAGGGGCGGCAATGAAAAACTGTTTTTT. Translating gives CASSPVRGGNEKLFF.

This clonotype was counted at least ten times. V and J are TRBV11-2 and TRBJ2-5; D is uncertain. Trimming took off 2 bases at V and 5 bases at J, with 9 bases between the two ends. Germline loops: CDR1 SGHAT, CDR2 FQNNGV. This CDR3 contains 13 residues. The CDR3 here is CASSLPAVETQYF. CDR3 in DNA: TGTGCCAGCAGCTTACCGGCTGTGGAGACCCAGTACTTC.

The sample holds many counts of this clonotype. Written as DNA, the CDR3 is TGTGCCACCAGTGATTTGACAGAATATACGCAGTATTTT. Protein: CATSDLTEYTQYF. V and J are TRBV24-1 and TRBJ2-3; D remains ambiguous. Per the germline V gene, CDR1 is KGHDR and CDR2 is SFDVKD. There are 13 residues in the CDR3. The V end was cut by 0 bases, the J end by 7 bases, with 7 bases between.

There are many counts of this clonotype. This chain joins TRBV12-5 and TRBJ1-1; a possible D gene is TRBD1 (5 bases). The CDR3 has 17 residues. Germline V gives CDR1 LGHNT, CDR2 FRNRAP. V gave up 0 bases and J gave up 0 bases, with 14 bases separating them. CDR3 protein: CASGLVGRDGVNTEAFF. CDR3 DNA: TGTGCTAGTGGTTTGGTCGGCAGGGACGGGGTGAACACTGAAGCTTTCTTT.

Only a few counts were recorded for this clonotype. Given a much more abundant clone one base away, this may be a read error. The rearrangement links TRBV30 to TRBJ2-2; TRBD1 is a possible D gene (5 bases). The CDR3 sequence is 14 residues long. The V end lost 2 bases, the J end lost 5 bases, and 12 bases lay between the germline ends. Germline CDR1 reads GTSNPN; CDR2 reads SVGIG (reference sequence). The CDR3 DNA reads TGTGCCTGGAGTTCCCCAGGGCGGACCGGGGAGCTGTTTTTT. It codes for CAWSSPGRTGELFF.

This sequence joins TRBV10-3 and TRBJ1-4; D is unclear. CDR1 is ENHRY and CDR2 is SYGVKD in the germline V gene. The ends were cut back, 4 bases at V and 8 bases at J, with 11 bases in the middle. There are 13 residues in the CDR3. CDR3 loop: CAISVDGGEKLFF. The CDR3 DNA reads as TGTGCCATCAGTGTTGACGGTGGGGAAAAACTGTTTTTT.

This clonotype appeared a few times. The CDR3 sequence: CASSQAVSGYEQYF. The DNA for the CDR3 is TGCGCCAGCAGCCAGGCGGTTTCGGGTTACGAGCAGTACTTC. V gene TRBV4-1 combines with J gene TRBJ2-7; D is ambiguous. Germline CDR1 is MGHRA and CDR2 is YSYEKL. The CDR3 is 14 residues long. V was pared by 3 bases and J by 4 bases, with 13 bases between.

This clonotype occurred many times. The chain joins TRBV12-3 or TRBV12-4 to TRBJ2-2; 11 nucleotides agree with TRBD1. V was pared by 6 bases and J by 6 bases, with 9 bases of the junction left unmatched. The CDR3 runs 16 residues. CDR3 DNA: TGTGCCAGCAGAACCTCCGGGACAGGGGGGCCCGGGGAGCTGTTTTTT. Translating it yields CASRTSGTGGPGELFF.

This rearrangement joins TRBV27 to TRBJ2-3; 8 positions agree with TRBD2. The ends lost 6 bases at V and 2 bases at J; junction bases unmatched: 7. CDR1 is MNHEY, CDR2 SMNVEV, per germline (reference sequence). The CDR3 sequence is 15 residues long. The CDR3 sequence: CASRAAGDNTDTQYF. The CDR3 coding sequence is TGTGCCAGCAGGGCAGCGGGGGACAACACAGATACGCAGTATTTT.

This clonotype was detected ten times or more. The J gene is TRBJ2-5, the V gene TRBV30; weak D call: TRBD1 (6 bases). V was cut by 2 bases and J by 7 bases, with 14 bases left in between. The germline V gene encodes CDR1 GTSNPN and CDR2 SVGIG (reference sequence). CDR3 length: 13 amino acids. CDR3 amino acids: CAWSRGNDGTQYF. The CDR3 DNA sequence: TGTGCCTGGAGTAGGGGGAACGATGGGACCCAGTACTTC.

The genes are TRBV4-1 and TRBJ2-2; the match to TRBD1 covers 7 bases. In germline, CDR1 is MGHRA, CDR2 YSYEKL. Unmatched junction bases numbered 9, after V lost 4 bases and J lost 4 bases. The CDR3 totals 16 residues. Written as DNA, the CDR3 is TGCGCCAGCAGCCTTGAACAACACAGGGGCACCGGGGAGCTGTTTTTT. Protein sequence: CASSLEQHRGTGELFF.

Many counts were recorded for this clonotype. This sequence joins TRBV3-1 and TRBJ2-7; no definite D call. V lost 4 bases and J lost 0, with 7 bases in between. There are 13 residues in the CDR3. Germline V lookup: CDR1 LGHDT, CDR2 YNNKEL (reference sequence). The CDR3 reads CASSRISSYEQYF. CDR3 in DNA: TGTGCCAGCAGCCGGATAAGCTCCTACGAGCAGTACTTC.

This clonotype was counted at least ten times. The V and J genes are TRBV7-2 and TRBJ1-6; no reliable D call. CDR3 length equals 12 residues. The V end lost 1 base, the J end lost 10 bases, and 5 bases lay between the germline ends. Per germline, CDR1 SGHTA and CDR2 FQGNSA. The CDR3 bases are TGTGCCAGCAGCTTAGTTTGGTCACCCCTCCACTTT. Translating gives CASSLVWSPLHF.

This clonotype has more than one count but fewer than ten. The chain has TRBV4-3 and TRBJ2-1, with a weak D call TRBD2 (7 bases). The CDR3 totals 15 residues. V lost 4 bases to trimming and J lost 8 bases, with 18 bases between them. Germline V gene sequence: CDR1 LGHNA, CDR2 YSLEER. This CDR3 reads CASSPRGGAYDEQFF. The DNA for the CDR3 is TGCGCCAGCAGCCCCCGTGGGGGGGCTTACGATGAGCAGTTCTTC.

Notes on this clonotype: This likely reflects a read error, since a far larger clone is one base away. The CDR3 does not end in the conserved phenylalanine or tryptophan, so this is likely a read error. The V and J genes are TRBV11-2 and TRBJ2-1; D is perhaps TRBD1 or TRBD2 (5 bases each). The J call may be in error: the DNA end matches TRBJ2-5 better. The CDR3 loop spans 16 amino acids. Per the germline V gene, CDR1 is SGHAT and CDR2 is FQNNGV. DNA of the CDR3: TGTGCCAGCAGCTTACCTTCCGGGACGACGGTTTTGTCCCAGTACTAC. Protein: CASSLPSGTTVLSQYY.

This clonotype has more than one count but fewer than ten. The chain combines TRBV9 with TRBJ2-3; 8 bases are shared with TRBD2. Looked up from germline, CDR1 is SGDLS and CDR2 is YYNGEE. Germline trimming cut 0 bases from V and 14 bases from J; bases unmatched to any gene: 11. The CDR3 has 14 amino acids. CDR3 in amino acids: CASSVVFDGGAVYF. CDR3 in DNA: TGTGCCAGCAGCGTAGTATTCGACGGGGGGGCCGTGTATTTT.

This clonotype was recorded many times. V is TRBV12-3 or TRBV12-4 and J is TRBJ1-5; no clear D. Trimming stripped 3 bases from V and 4 bases from J, with 4 bases between. This CDR3 region has 12 residues. The CDR3 reads CASSLMNQPQHF. The CDR3 region has the DNA TGTGCCAGCAGTTTGATGAATCAGCCCCAGCATTTT.

The CDR3 nucleotides read TGTGCCAGCAGCTTAGATGGCCACTCGAACACTGAAGCTTTCTTT. Translating it yields CASSLDGHSNTEAFF. The rearrangement uses TRBV11-2 and TRBJ1-1; no firm D call. Trimming left V 0 bases short and J 1 base short, with 9 bases between. Germline assignment: CDR1 SGHAT and CDR2 FQNNGV. The CDR3 extends over 15 amino acids.

This clonotype was picked up many times. The V and J genes are TRBV2 and TRBJ2-2; the D gene could be TRBD1 or TRBD2 (6 bases each). The germline gives CDR1 SNHLY, CDR2 FYNNEI. This CDR3 comprises 16 residues. V was pared by 5 bases and J by 1 base, with 14 bases between. The CDR3 DNA sequence: TGTGCCAGCAGTTATGCCGGGGGCAGGAACACCGGGGAGCTGTTTTTT. This codes for CASSYAGGRNTGELFF.

This clonotype was detected many times. The V call is TRBV5-1, the J call TRBJ1-1; the D gene is possibly TRBD1 (5 bases). Germline V gives CDR1 SGHRS, CDR2 YFSETQ. Between the trimmed V and J ends, which lost 4 bases and 3 bases, there was a span of 16 bases. The CDR3 is 15 residues long. CDR3 in amino acids: CASSLGPGGDTEAFF. The CDR3 DNA reads TGCGCCAGCAGCCTGGGCCCGGGAGGGGACACTGAAGCTTTCTTT.

At least ten counts were recorded for this clonotype. V is TRBV12-3 or TRBV12-4 and J is TRBJ2-3; weak D call: TRBD2 (7 bases). There are 14 residues in the CDR3. V was clipped by 6 bases and J by 5 bases, with 15 bases between them. CDR3 residues: CASSLGGPKDTQYF. CDR3 DNA: TGTGCCAGCAGCTTGGGGGGGCCCAAAGATACGCAGTATTTT.

This clonotype was counted at least ten times. The chain carries TRBV6-1 and TRBJ2-5; D may match TRBD1 or TRBD2 (5 bases each). The CDR3 loop spans 10 amino acids. Per germline, CDR1 MNHNS and CDR2 SASEGT. The V end was cut by 8 bases, the J end by 4 bases, with 5 bases between. The CDR3 bases are TGTGCCAGCGGGGGAGAGACCCAGTACTTC. This sequence encodes CASGGETQYF.

This clonotype was counted many times. The gene calls are TRBV27 and TRBJ1-2; D might be TRBD1 (6 bases). This CDR3 has 15 amino acids. Trimming took 5 bases from V and 3 from J, leaving 16 bases between them. Germline values: CDR1 MNHEY, CDR2 SMNVEV (reference sequence). Here the CDR3 reads CASSHQGQGYYGYTF. The CDR3 nucleotides read TGTGCCAGCAGTCACCAAGGGCAGGGGTACTATGGCTACACCTTC.

The gene calls are TRBV2 and TRBJ2-2, with D possibly being TRBD2 (5 bases). Trimming took 7 bases from V and 4 from J, leaving 10 bases between them. Germline V gives CDR1 SNHLY, CDR2 FYNNEI. The CDR3 totals 13 residues. CDR3 nucleotide sequence: TGTGCCAGCATTAAGCGGCGCACCGGGGAGCTGTTTTTT. Its protein product is CASIKRRTGELFF.

There are many counts of this clonotype. CDR3 region: CSVDRQGREQFF. CDR3 in DNA: TGCAGCGTTGATCGTCAGGGCAGGGAGCAGTTCTTC. The gene calls are TRBV29-1 and TRBJ2-1, with D possibly matching TRBD1 (5 bases). Germline V gene sequence: CDR1 SQVTM, CDR2 ANQGSEA. The ends were cut back, 3 bases at V and 10 bases at J, with 13 bases in the middle. The CDR3 is made up of 12 amino acids.

The rearrangement uses TRBV6-1 and TRBJ2-7; no reliable D call. The CDR3 consists of 15 residues. Trimming stripped 8 bases from V and 3 bases from J, with 20 bases between. Germline CDR1 is MNHNS and CDR2 is SASEGT. The CDR3: CASAPIALLNYEQYF. In nucleotides, the CDR3 is TGTGCCAGCGCCCCCATAGCACTTCTTAACTACGAGCAGTACTTC.

This clonotype was found many times. This chain links TRBV3-1 with TRBJ2-7; the D gene could be TRBD1 or TRBD2 (5 bases each). The CDR3 spans 13 residues. V gave up 5 bases and J gave up 10 bases, with 18 bases separating them. Germline V lookup: CDR1 LGHDT, CDR2 YNNKEL (reference sequence). The CDR3 bases are TGTGCCAGCAGCTTCCGGGGCACCGAATCCCAGTACTTC. Translated, it gives CASSFRGTESQYF.